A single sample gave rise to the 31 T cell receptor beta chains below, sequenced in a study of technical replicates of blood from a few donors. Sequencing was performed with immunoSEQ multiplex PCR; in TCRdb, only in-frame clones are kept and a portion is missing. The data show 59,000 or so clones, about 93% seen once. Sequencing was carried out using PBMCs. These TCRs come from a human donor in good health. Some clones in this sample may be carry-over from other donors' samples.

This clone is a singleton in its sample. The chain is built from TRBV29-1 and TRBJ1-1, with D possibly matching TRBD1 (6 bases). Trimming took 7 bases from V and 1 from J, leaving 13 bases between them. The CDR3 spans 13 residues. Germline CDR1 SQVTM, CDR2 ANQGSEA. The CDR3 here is CSGRAQGNTEAFF. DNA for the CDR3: TGCAGCGGGCGGGCACAGGGGAACACTGAAGCTTTCTTT.

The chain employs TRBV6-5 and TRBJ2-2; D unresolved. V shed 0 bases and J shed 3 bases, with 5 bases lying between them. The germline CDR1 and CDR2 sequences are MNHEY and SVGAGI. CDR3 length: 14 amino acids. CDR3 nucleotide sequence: TGTGCCAGCAGTTACTCGAGAGACACCGGGGAGCTGTTTTTT. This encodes CASSYSRDTGELFF.

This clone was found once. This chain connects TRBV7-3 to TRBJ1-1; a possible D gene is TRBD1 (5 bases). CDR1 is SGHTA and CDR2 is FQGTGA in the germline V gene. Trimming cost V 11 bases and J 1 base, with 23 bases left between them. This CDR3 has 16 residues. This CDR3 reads CASPGLRQPPNTEAFF. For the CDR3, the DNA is TGTGCCTCCCCGGGCCTCAGACAGCCACCGAACACTGAAGCTTTCTTT.

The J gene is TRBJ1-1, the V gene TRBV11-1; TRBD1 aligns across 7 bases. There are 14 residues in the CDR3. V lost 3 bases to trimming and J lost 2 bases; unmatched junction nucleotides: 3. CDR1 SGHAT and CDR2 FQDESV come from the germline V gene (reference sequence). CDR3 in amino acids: CASSLGQTNTEAFF. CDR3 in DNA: TGTGCCAGCAGCTTGGGACAGACTAACACTGAAGCTTTCTTT.

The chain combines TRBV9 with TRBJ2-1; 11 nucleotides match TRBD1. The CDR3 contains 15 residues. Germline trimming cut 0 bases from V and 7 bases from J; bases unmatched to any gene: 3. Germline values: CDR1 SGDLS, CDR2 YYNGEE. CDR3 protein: CASSVEGQGANEQFF. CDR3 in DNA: TGTGCCAGCAGCGTAGAAGGACAGGGGGCTAATGAGCAGTTCTTC.

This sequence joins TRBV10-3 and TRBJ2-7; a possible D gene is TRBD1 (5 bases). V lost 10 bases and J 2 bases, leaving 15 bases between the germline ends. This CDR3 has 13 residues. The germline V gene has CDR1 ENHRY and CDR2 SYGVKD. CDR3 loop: CATKGQGTYEQYF. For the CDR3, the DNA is TGTGCCACAAAGGGCCAGGGAACCTACGAGCAGTACTTC.

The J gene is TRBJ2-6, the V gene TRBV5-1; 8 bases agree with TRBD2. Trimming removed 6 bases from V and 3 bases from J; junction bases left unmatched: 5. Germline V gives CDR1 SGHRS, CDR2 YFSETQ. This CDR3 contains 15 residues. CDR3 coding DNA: TGCGCCAGCACGAACGGGAGGGGTGGGGCCAACGTCCTGACTTTC. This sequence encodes CASTNGRGGANVLTF.

CDR3 loop: CASSERVRQGGNQPQHF. DNA for the CDR3: TGTGCCAGCAGTGAGAGGGTGAGGCAGGGGGGAAATCAGCCCCAGCATTTT. The chain has TRBV6-1 and TRBJ1-5, with 7 bases identical to TRBD1. With 3 bases clipped from V and 4 bases from J, the junction kept 12 bases outside the gene matches. This CDR3 contains 17 residues. CDR1 is MNHNS and CDR2 is SASEGT in the germline V gene.

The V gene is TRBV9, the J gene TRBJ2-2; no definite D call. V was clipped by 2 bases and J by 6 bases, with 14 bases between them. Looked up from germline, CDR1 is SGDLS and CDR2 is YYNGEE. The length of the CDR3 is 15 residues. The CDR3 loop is CASSVGGSLAGELFF. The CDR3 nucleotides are TGTGCCAGCAGCGTGGGTGGTAGCTTGGCCGGGGAGCTGTTTTTT.

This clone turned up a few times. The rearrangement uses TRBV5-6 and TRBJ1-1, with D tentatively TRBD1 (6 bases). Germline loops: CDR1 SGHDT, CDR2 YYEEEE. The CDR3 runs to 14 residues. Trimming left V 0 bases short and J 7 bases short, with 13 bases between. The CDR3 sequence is CASSLGWTANEAFF. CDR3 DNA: TGTGCCAGCAGCTTGGGGTGGACAGCCAATGAAGCTTTCTTT.

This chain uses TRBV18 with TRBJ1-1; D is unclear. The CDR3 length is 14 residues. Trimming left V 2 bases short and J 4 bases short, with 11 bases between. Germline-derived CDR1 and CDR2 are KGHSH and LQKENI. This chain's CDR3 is CASSPITGITEAFF. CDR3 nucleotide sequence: TGTGCCAGCTCACCAATTACGGGTATCACTGAAGCTTTCTTT.

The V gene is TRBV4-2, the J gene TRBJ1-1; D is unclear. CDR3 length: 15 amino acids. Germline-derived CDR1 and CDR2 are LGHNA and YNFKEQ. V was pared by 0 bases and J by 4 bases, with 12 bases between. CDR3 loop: CASSQEAAEGTEAFF. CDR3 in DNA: TGTGCCAGCAGCCAAGAAGCAGCGGAAGGCACTGAAGCTTTCTTT.

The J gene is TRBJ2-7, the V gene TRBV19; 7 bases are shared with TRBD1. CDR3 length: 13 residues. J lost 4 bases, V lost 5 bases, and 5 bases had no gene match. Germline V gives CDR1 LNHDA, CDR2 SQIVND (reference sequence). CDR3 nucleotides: TGTGCCAGTAGTCGACAGGGTGCTTACGAGCAGTACTTC. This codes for CASSRQGAYEQYF.

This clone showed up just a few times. The CDR3 region is CASSQEEGGTGELFF. CDR3 DNA sequence: TGTGCCAGCAGCCAAGAGGAGGGTGGAACCGGGGAGCTGTTTTTT. The rearrangement links TRBV4-2 to TRBJ2-2; D might be TRBD2 (6 bases). Deletions cut 0 bases from V and 5 bases from J, with 10 bases between. This CDR3 has 15 amino acids. Germline V gene sequence: CDR1 LGHNA, CDR2 YNFKEQ.

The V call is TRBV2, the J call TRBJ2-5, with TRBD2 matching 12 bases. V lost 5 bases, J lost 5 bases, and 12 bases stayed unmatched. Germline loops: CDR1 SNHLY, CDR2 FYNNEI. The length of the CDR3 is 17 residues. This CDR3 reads CASSTQLAGGLRETQYF. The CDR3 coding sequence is TGTGCCAGCAGTACCCAACTAGCGGGGGGTCTTCGGGAGACCCAGTACTTC.

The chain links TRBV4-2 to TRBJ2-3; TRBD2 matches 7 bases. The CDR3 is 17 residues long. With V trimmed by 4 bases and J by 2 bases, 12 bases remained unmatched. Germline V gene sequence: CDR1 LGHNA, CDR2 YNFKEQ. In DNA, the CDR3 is TGTGCCAGCAGCCCTGCAATTGGGGGGGAAGACACAGATACGCAGTATTTT. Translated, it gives CASSPAIGGEDTDTQYF.

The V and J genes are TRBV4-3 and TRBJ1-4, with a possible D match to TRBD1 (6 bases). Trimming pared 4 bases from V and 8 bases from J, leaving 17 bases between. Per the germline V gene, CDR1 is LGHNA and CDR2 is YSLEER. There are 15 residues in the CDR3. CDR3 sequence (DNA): TGCGCCAGCAGCCCACAGTGGCAGGGGATCGAAAAACTGTTTTTT. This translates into CASSPQWQGIEKLFF.

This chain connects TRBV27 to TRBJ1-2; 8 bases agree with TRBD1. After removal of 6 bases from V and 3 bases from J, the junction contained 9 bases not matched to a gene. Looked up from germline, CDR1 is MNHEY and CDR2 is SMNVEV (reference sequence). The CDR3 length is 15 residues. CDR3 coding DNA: TGTGCCAGCAGAATTCAGGGGGCGACCGACTATGGCTACACCTTC. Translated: CASRIQGATDYGYTF.

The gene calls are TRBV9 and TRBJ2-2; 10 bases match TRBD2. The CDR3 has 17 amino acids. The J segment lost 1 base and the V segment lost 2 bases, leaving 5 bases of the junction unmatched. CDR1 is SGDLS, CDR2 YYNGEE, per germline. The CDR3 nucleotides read TGTGCCAGCAGCGTCCCTAGCGGGAGAGGGAACACCGGGGAGCTGTTTTTT. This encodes CASSVPSGRGNTGELFF.

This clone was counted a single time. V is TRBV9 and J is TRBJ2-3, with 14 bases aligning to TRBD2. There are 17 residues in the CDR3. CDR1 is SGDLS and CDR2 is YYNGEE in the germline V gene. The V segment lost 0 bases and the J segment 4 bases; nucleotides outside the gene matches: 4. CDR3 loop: CASSVVGLAGVADTQYF. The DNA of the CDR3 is TGTGCCAGCAGCGTAGTGGGACTAGCGGGGGTGGCAGATACGCAGTATTTT.

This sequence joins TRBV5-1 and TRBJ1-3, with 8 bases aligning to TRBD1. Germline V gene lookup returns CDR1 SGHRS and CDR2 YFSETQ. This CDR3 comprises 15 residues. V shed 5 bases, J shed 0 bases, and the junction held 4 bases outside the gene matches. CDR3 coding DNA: TGCGCCAGCAGTCAGACAGGGGACTCTGGAAACACCATATATTTT. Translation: CASSQTGDSGNTIYF.

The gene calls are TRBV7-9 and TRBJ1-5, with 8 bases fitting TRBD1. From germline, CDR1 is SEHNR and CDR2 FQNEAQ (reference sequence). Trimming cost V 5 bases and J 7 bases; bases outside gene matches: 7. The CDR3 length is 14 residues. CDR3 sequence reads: CASSPGTGGQPQHF. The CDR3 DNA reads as TGTGCCAGCAGCCCCGGGACAGGCGGCCAGCCCCAGCATTTT. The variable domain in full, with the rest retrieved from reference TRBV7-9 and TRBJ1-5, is DTGVSQNPRHKITKRGQNVTFRCDPISEHNRLYWYRQTLGQGPEFLTYFQNEAQLEKSRLLSDRFSAERPKGSFSTLEIQRTEQGDSAMYLCASSPGTGGQPQHFGDGTRLSIL.

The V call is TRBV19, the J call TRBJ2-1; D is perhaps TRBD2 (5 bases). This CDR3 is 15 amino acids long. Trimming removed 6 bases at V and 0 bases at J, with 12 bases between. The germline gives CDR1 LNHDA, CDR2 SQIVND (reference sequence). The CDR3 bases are TGTGCCAGTAGCACCACTAGGAGCTCCTACAATGAGCAGTTCTTC. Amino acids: CASSTTRSSYNEQFF.

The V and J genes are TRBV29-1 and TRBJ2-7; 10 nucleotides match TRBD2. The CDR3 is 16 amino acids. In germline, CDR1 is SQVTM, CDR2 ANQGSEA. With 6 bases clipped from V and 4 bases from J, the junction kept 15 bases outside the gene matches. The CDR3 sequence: CSVGGQRGGSPYEQYF. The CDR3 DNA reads TGCAGCGTGGGGGGCCAGCGGGGGGGGTCGCCTTACGAGCAGTACTTC.

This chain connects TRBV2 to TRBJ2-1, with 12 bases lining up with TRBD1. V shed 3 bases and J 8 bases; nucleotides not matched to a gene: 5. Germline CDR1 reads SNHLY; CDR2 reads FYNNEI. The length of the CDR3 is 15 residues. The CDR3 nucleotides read TGTGCCAGCAGTGATCGGGGACAGGGGGCCTATGAGCAGTTCTTC. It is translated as CASSDRGQGAYEQFF.

The CDR3 nucleotides are TGCGCCAGCAGCTTGGATTCGTGGACAGTTGTGAACGGGGAGCTGTTTTTT. Translating gives CASSLDSWTVVNGELFF. The chain links TRBV5-1 to TRBJ2-2; D may be TRBD1 (6 bases). Trimming shortened V by 0 bases and J by 7 bases, and 19 bases separated the two germline ends. CDR1 is SGHRS, CDR2 YFSETQ, per germline. The CDR3 length is 17 residues.

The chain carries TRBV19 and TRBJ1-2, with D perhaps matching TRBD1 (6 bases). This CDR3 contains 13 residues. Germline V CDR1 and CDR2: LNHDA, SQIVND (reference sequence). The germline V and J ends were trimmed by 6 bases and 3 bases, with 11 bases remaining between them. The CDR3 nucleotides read TGTGCCAGTAGCCTACAGGGTGACTATGGCTACACCTTC. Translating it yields CASSLQGDYGYTF. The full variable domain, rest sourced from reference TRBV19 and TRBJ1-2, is DGGITQSPKYLFRKEGQNVTLSCEQNLNHDAMYWYRQDPGQGLRLIYYSQIVNDFQKGDIAEGYSVSREKKESFPLTVTSAQKNPTAFYLCASSLQGDYGYTFGSGTRLTVV.

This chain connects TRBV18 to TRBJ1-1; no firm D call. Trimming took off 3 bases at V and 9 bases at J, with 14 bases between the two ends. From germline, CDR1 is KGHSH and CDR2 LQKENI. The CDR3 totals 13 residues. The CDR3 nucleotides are TGTGCCAGCTCACCTCCGGGCCGGGAGAAAGCTTTCTTT. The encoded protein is CASSPPGREKAFF.

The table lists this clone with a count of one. In nucleotides, the CDR3 is TGCGCCAGCAGCCAAGGGAGCACCGGGACAGGGATTGAAAAACTGTTTTTT. It codes for CASSQGSTGTGIEKLFF. The rearrangement uses TRBV4-3 and TRBJ1-4; 9 bases are shared with TRBD1. This CDR3 contains 17 residues. The germline V gene has CDR1 LGHNA and CDR2 YSLEER. V was pared by 1 base and J by 7 bases, with 10 bases of the junction left unmatched.

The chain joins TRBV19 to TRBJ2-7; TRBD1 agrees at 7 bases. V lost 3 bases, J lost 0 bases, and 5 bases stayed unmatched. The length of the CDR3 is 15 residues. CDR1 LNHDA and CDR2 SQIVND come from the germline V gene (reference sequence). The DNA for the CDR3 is TGTGCCAGTAGTATCAGACAGGGTAGCTCCTACGAGCAGTACTTC. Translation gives CASSIRQGSSYEQYF.

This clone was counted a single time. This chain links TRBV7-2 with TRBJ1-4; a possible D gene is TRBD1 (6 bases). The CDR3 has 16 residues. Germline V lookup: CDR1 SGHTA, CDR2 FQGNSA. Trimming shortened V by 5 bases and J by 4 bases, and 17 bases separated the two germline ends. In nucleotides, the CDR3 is TGTGCCAGCAGCCCCATGCTGGGACAAAGTAATGAAAAACTGTTTTTT. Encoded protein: CASSPMLGQSNEKLFF.